These 14 T cell receptor beta chains were all obtained from the same sample, sequenced in a study of CDR3 diversity in severe acne. TCRdb redid the calling of the PCR reads with MiXCR, one entry per CDR3 protein. The profile shows around 94,000 distinct CDR3 sequences, under 60% of them singletons. Material for sequencing was blood. These receptors all come from a male donor with acne.

By frequency in the sample, this clonotype is medium-sized. This chain links TRBV19 with TRBJ2-3; D is ambiguous. This CDR3 spans 15 amino acids. Germline V gene sequence: CDR1 LNHDA, CDR2 SQIVND (reference sequence). The germline V and J ends were trimmed by 7 bases and 0 bases, with 14 bases remaining between them. The CDR3 is CASTITPLSTDTQYF. For the CDR3, the DNA is TGTGCCAGTACCATAACTCCGTTGAGCACAGATACGCAGTATTTT.

The chain uses TRBV7-2 and TRBJ1-2, with D perhaps matching TRBD1 (5 bases). Germline CDR1 SGHTA, CDR2 FQGNSA. V gave up 3 bases and J gave up 0 bases, with 8 bases separating them. The CDR3 extends over 14 amino acids. The CDR3 spells CASSLTAANYGYTF. For the CDR3, the DNA is TGTGCCAGCAGCTTGACAGCCGCTAACTATGGCTACACCTTC.

In regard to this clonotype: Being one base from a much bigger clone, this may be a read error. This CDR3 is CASSSLCGRGETQYF. The CDR3 coding sequence is TGTGCCAGCAGTTCCCTTTGCGGGAGAGGAGAGACCCAGTACTTC. This chain uses TRBV2 with TRBJ2-5, with 7 nucleotides matching TRBD2. The germline V gene encodes CDR1 SNHLY and CDR2 FYNNEI. This CDR3 has 15 amino acids. After removal of 5 bases from V and 4 bases from J, the junction contained 10 bases not matched to a gene. Variable domain in full (rest from reference TRBV2 and TRBJ2-5): EPEVTQTPSHQVTQMGQEVILRCVPISNHLYFYWYRQILGQKVEFLVSFYNNEISEKSEIFDDQFSVERPDGSNFTLKIRSTKLEDSAMYFCASSSLCGRGETQYFGPGTRLLVL.

This clonotype was detected once. V usage is TRBV20-1 and J usage is TRBJ2-7; 9 positions match TRBD2. V lost 3 bases to trimming and J lost 7 bases; unmatched junction nucleotides: 7. CDR3 length: 13 amino acids. CDR1 and CDR2 from the germline V gene are DFQATT and SNEGSKA (reference sequence). The CDR3, as DNA: TGCAGTGCTAGTTTGCGGGAGGGGGGGGAGCAGTACTTC. It yields the protein CSASLREGGEQYF.

This clonotype was found many times. At one boundary the junction diverges from the germline segment, which might be a read error. The chain carries TRBV6-2 or TRBV6-3 and TRBJ2-7, with TRBD1 as a possible D gene (5 bases). From germline, CDR1 is MNHEY and CDR2 SVGEGT. The CDR3 runs to 11 residues. The CDR3 bases are TGTGCCAGCAGTTACGGGCCAGGGATGGACTTC. Residues: CASSYGPGMDF.

This clonotype ranks as medium-sized (0.01 to 0.1%). The J gene is TRBJ2-7, the V gene TRBV10-3; maybe TRBD2 (5 bases). Deletions cut 0 bases from V and 6 bases from J, with 12 bases between. Germline values: CDR1 ENHRY, CDR2 SYGVKD. CDR3 length: 14 amino acids. The CDR3 bases are TGTGCCATCAGTGAGTCTGGCGGGTACGTCGAGCAGTACTTC. It translates to CAISESGGYVEQYF.

About this clonotype itself: The CDR3 does not close with the conserved phenylalanine or tryptophan, likely indicating a read error. This CDR3 is CASSYSLRDRGTEAFL. In nucleotides, the CDR3 is TGTGCCAGCAGTTACTCCCTCCGGGACAGGGGGACTGAAGCTTTCCTT. The V gene is TRBV6-2 or TRBV6-3, the J gene TRBJ1-1; 11 bases map to TRBD1. The CDR3 totals 16 residues. Germline V gene sequence: CDR1 MNHEY, CDR2 SVGEGT. The V segment lost 0 bases and the J segment 5 bases; nucleotides outside the gene matches: 5.

This clonotype has ten or more counts. The chain joins TRBV9 to TRBJ2-7; 8 nucleotides agree with TRBD2. The ends lost 5 bases at V and 0 bases at J; junction bases unmatched: 34. CDR1 is SGDLS and CDR2 is YYNGEE in the germline V gene. The CDR3 is 24 residues long. The CDR3 is CASSVTAPLGRSTDLAGSSYEQYF. In nucleotides, the CDR3 is TGTGCCAGCAGTGTTACCGCACCCCTAGGGCGTAGCACCGACTTAGCGGGATCCTCCTACGAGCAGTACTTC. Looking up the rest from reference TRBV9 and TRBJ2-7 gives the full variable domain: DSGVTQTPKHLITATGQRVTLRCSPRSGDLSVYWYQQSLDQGLQFLIQYYNGEERAKGNILERFSAQQFPDLHSELNLSSLELGDSALYFCASSVTAPLGRSTDLAGSSYEQYFGPGTRLTVT.

This sequence joins TRBV20-1 and TRBJ2-7, with D uncertain. The CDR3 runs to 12 residues. Germline lookup yields CDR1 DFQATT and CDR2 SNEGSKA (reference sequence). V lost 6 bases and J lost 4, with 13 bases in between. The CDR3, as DNA: TGCAGTGCGAGAAGGTCAGGATACGAGCAGTACTTC. Protein sequence: CSARRSGYEQYF.

In its sample, this clonotype was seen a few times. The V and J genes are TRBV27 and TRBJ2-1; D is tentatively TRBD1 or TRBD2 (5 bases each). The CDR3 loop spans 16 amino acids. Deletions cut 5 bases from V and 4 bases from J, with 18 bases between. The germline V gene encodes CDR1 MNHEY and CDR2 SMNVEV (reference sequence). CDR3 nucleotide sequence: TGTGCCAGCAGTACCCTAGACCGAGGGGCATACAATGAGCAGTTCTTC. It specifies CASSTLDRGAYNEQFF.

The chain links TRBV20-1 to TRBJ2-5; TRBD2 aligns across 7 bases. The V gene's germline CDR1 is DFQATT and CDR2 SNEGSKA (reference sequence). The ends lost 5 bases at V and 1 base at J; junction bases unmatched: 10. This CDR3 region has 15 residues. The CDR3 spells CSAQHSGGVQETQYF. The DNA of the CDR3 is TGCAGTGCTCAACACTCTGGGGGGGTCCAAGAGACCCAGTACTTC.

This clonotype came up many times. The CDR3 loop is CASSYGGLAGDYNEQFF. The CDR3 nucleotides read TGTGCCAGCAGTTACGGTGGACTAGCGGGGGACTACAATGAGCAGTTCTTC. This chain links TRBV6-5 with TRBJ2-1, with 13 nucleotides matching TRBD2. The J segment lost 3 bases and the V segment lost 2 bases, leaving 4 bases of the junction unmatched. The CDR3 has 17 residues. The germline gives CDR1 MNHEY, CDR2 SVGAGI.

V usage is TRBV7-2 and J usage is TRBJ2-7; TRBD2 might be the D (5 bases). The germline gives CDR1 SGHTA, CDR2 FQGNSA. The CDR3 totals 14 residues. The CDR3 nucleotides are TGTATCAGGTTGAACGAGGGCTGGAACTACGAGCAGTACTTC. Its protein product is CIRLNEGWNYEQYF.

This clonotype was counted many times. The chain uses TRBV28 and TRBJ2-3, with D perhaps matching TRBD2 (5 bases). The CDR3 contains 17 residues. The germline CDR1 and CDR2 sequences are MDHEN and SYDVKM. Trimming stripped 2 bases from V and 2 bases from J, with 17 bases between. CDR3: CASSLGPMGAHTDTQYF. DNA for the CDR3: TGTGCCAGCAGTTTAGGCCCTATGGGAGCGCACACAGATACGCAGTATTTT.